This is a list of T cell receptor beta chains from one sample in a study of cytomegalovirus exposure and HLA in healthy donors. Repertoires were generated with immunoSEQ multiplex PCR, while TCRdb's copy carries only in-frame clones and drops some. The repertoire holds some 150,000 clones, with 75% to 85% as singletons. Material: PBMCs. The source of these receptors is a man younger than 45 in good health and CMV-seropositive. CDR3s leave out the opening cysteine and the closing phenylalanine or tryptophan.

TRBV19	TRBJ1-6	ASSGAGSSYNSPLH
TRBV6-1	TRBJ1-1	ASSGTRTEAF
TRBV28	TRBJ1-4	ASSPLPEGGNEKLF
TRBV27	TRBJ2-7	ASSFGRGNDYEQY
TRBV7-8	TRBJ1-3	ASSSTGQGSGNTIY
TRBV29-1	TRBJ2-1	SVGDRANSGQF
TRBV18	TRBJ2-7	ASSPMGLGDYEQY
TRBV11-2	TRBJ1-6	ASSLDLRSLLH
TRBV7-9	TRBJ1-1	ASRSQGDGTEAF
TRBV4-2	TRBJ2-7	ASSPGTSGNYEQY
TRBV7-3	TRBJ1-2	ASRPSLQGGYT
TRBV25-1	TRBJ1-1	ASSEPGYTEAF